This entry features one TCR beta chain sequence. CDR3 length equals 13 residues. Between the trimmed V and J ends, which lost 6 bases and 4 bases, there was a span of 9 bases. This sample was taken from a study of blood T cell repertoires in COVID-19. Study-wide background: The study drew acute and convalescent COVID-19 samples from the United States, Italy and Spain. T cells, B-cell-depleted T cells, or PBMCs supplied cDNA or gDNA.

Under the authors' procedure: How many nucleated cells were present was estimated from reference gene primer amplification. Here immunoSEQ multiplex PCR was the method, and the copy in TCRdb shows in-frame clones only, minus some. Clone size and the V and J calls come from that table; the DNA yielded D and trimming. The data contain approximately 190,000 clones, about 80% of them singletons. This TCR was recovered from a human donor with acute or convalescent COVID-19. The donor label of this sample is uncertain. Sequencing was carried out using peripheral blood. The J gene is TRBJ2-2, the V gene TRBV12-3 or TRBV12-4; no clear D. The CDR3 sequence is CASRSEATGELFF. For the CDR3, the DNA is TGTGCCAGCAGGTCCGAGGCCACCGGGGAGCTGTTTTTT.